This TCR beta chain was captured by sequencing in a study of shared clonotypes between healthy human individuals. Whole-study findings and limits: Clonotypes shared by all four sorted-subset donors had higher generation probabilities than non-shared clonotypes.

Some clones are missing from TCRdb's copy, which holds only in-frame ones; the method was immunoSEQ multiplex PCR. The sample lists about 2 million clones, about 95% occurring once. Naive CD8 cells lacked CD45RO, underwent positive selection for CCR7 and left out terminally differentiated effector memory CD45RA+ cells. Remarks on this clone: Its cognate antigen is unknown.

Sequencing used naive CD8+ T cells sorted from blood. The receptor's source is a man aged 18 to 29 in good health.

The CDR3 is CASGQGIASEQFF. As DNA, the CDR3 is TGTGCCAGCGGACAGGGGATTGCTAGTGAGCAGTTCTTC. This sequence joins TRBV7-6 and TRBJ2-1, with 9 bases matching TRBD1. This CDR3 comprises 13 residues. CDR1 is SGHVS and CDR2 is FNYEAQ in the germline V gene. Unmatched junction bases numbered 8, after V lost 8 bases and J lost 9 bases.